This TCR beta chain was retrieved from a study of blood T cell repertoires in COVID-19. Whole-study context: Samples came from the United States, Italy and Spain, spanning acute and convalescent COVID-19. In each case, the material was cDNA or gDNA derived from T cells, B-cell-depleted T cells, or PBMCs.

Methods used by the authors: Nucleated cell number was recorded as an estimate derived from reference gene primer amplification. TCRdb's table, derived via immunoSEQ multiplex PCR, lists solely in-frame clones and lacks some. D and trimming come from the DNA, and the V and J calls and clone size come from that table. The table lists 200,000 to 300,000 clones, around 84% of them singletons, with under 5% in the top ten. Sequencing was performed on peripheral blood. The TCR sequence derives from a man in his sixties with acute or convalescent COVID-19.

The chain's CDR3 is CASSIRSGFRSWINEQFF. The CDR3 bases are TGTGCCAGTAGTATCCGATCGGGTTTCAGATCTTGGATCAATGAGCAGTTCTTC. V and J are TRBV19 and TRBJ2-1; D gene uncertain. The CDR3 totals 18 residues. Germline assignment: CDR1 LNHDA and CDR2 SQIVND (reference sequence). The V gene lost 3 bases and the J gene lost 6 bases, with 24 bases spanning the gap.